The clone carrying this T cell receptor beta chain was observed many times. Its antigen is currently unknown. RNA transcripts yielded amplified TCR beta CDR3 regions. After a first-round RT-PCR with HTBI primers, a second-round multiplex PCR was run. TCRdb re-called the multiplex PCR reads through MiXCR, storing one row per CDR3 protein. In the table there are hundreds of thousands of distinct CDR3 sequences, approximately 15% of which are singletons. PBMCs were obtained from about 9.4 ml of fresh peripheral blood. The data belong to a study of Graves' ophthalmopathy and Graves' hyperthyroidism. General study points: Most expanded clonotypes in thyroid above 0.001 frequency also showed up in blood. In separating ophthalmopathy from stable hyperthyroidism, a 13-signature model achieved less than 90% sensitivity and around 80% specificity.

This clonotype was obtained from a woman in her thirties with Graves' ophthalmopathy. Sequencing was carried out using blood.

CDR3 DNA sequence: TGTGCCAGCAGCCCGGGACAGGTGTCTGGCTACACCTTC. It translates to CASSPGQVSGYTF. The chain has TRBV5-6 and TRBJ1-2; 8 bases match TRBD1. Germline CDR1 is SGHDT and CDR2 is YYEEEE. The V and J ends lost 4 bases and 7 bases, in that order; junction bases with no gene match: 6. The CDR3 has 13 residues. Full variable domain (rest looked up from reference TRBV5-6 and TRBJ1-2): DAGVTQSPTHLIKTRGQQVTLRCSPKSGHDTVSWYQQALGQGPQFIFQYYEEEERQRGNFPDRFSGHQFPNYSSELNVNALLLGDSALYLCASSPGQVSGYTFGSGTRLTVV.